This paragraph covers one T cell receptor (beta chain) sequence. The antigen is undetermined. V was cut by 3 bases and J by 1 base, with 16 bases left in between. Germline CDR1 and CDR2: SGHRS and YFSETQ. CDR3 length: 17 residues. Using immunoSEQ multiplex PCR, the repertoire was profiled, and TCRdb retains in-frame clones only, with some absent. The sample yields about 120,000 clones, roughly nine tenths seen once. The sample belongs to a study of PD-1 blockade in mismatch repair-deficient tumors. Study-level information: Patients had approximately 12 mismatch repair-deficient cancer types, all previously treated and progressing.

General study findings and limits: Tumor-resident clones, often absent from pretreatment blood, expanded after pembrolizumab and then contracted.

Mismatch repair deficiency was confirmed in all patients, by PCR or immunohistochemistry. This specimen was peripheral blood, taken 44 weeks after starting pembrolizumab. The rearrangement joins TRBV5-1 to TRBJ2-2; D remains ambiguous. This TCR was sampled from an adult with mismatch repair-deficient cancer. CDR3 sequence reads: CASSWPRRQVNTGELFF. The CDR3 DNA reads TGCGCCAGCAGCTGGCCCCGGAGACAAGTGAACACCGGGGAGCTGTTTTTT.